Listed below are T cell receptor beta chains from one sample, sequenced in a study of T-cell reconstitution after alpha-beta-depleted transplantation in children. TCRdb processed the PCR reads anew with MiXCR; each CDR3 protein has one entry. The sample lists hundreds of thousands of distinct CDR3 sequences; about a sixth were seen once. Source: PBMCs, mostly from graft donor cells, taken 360 days after TCRalphabeta/CD19-depleted stem cell transplant. The receptor set was obtained from a boy in the first two years of life who had a stem cell transplant for Wiskott-Aldrich syndrome, so the T cells may come from the graft donor. Each CDR3 is given with its conserved first and last residue.

cdr3_aa v_call
CASSERLGYNEQFF TRBV2
CATSDPLGHPQFF TRBV24-1
CARSQGRVDRTDTQYF TRBV14
CASSLLGGLLTDTQYF TRBV7-9
CASSRGRDYEQYF TRBV7-2
CASSPGGPQETQYF TRBV28
CAITKQGTDTQYF TRBV10-3
CSARALPFPGSKGGDTQYF TRBV20-1
CASTHLHRDTQYF TRBV27
CASSLWTSGSTDTQYF TRBV3-1
CASSQGLTHNEQFF TRBV14
CSERGETDTQYF TRBV29-1
CSARDKSFGELFF TRBV20-1
CASSLTGGFTYEQYF TRBV7-2
CAISESGGSYEQYF TRBV10-3
CASSPRDLYNEQFF TRBV9
CSARRDRRSYEQYF TRBV20-1
CASRGLAGSGLAKNIQYF TRBV28
CASSLDHGSYEQYF TRBV5-1
CASRQGRNTEAFF TRBV7-2
CASSLKGQGYTF TRBV12-3/TRBV12-4
CASRAISGSSNNEQFF TRBV7-2
CASSLVTGLNTEAFF TRBV5-1
CASSHLSGISYEQYF TRBV7-9
CASSLTGTAPHEQYF TRBV5-1
CASSEGDRGASYEQYF TRBV2
CATSDFRTGELFF TRBV24-1
CAISGRTSGKDEQFF TRBV10-3
CASSQDRLLQFF TRBV4-1
CASSQTSYNEQFF TRBV5-1
CASSFSPGFTYEQYF TRBV13
CASSLAGQGVGTQYF TRBV11-2
CSVPVAGGYNEQFF TRBV29-1
CATSDPQVANEQFF TRBV24-1
CSVETGSRYEQYF TRBV29-1
CASSYSRLAGPRTQYF TRBV6-5
CASSLETGTYNEQFF TRBV7-2